The sequence of this T cell receptor (beta chain) was determined in a study of T cell repertoires in cytomegalovirus infection. At the level of the study: Use of recently identified HLA-C-restricted and well-studied HLA-B-restricted CMV epitopes was part of the study. Public TCR beta signature analysis indicated the presence of both CMV infection and matching HLA type. Findings and limits, study-wide: Of the TCR beta families, the public ones yielded a cumulative frequency that identified carriers of CMV plus the relevant HLA. Predominance within the ex vivo response was attributable to HLA-C-restricted CMV-specific TCR beta clonotypes.

A remark on this clonotype: Its target is not known.

This CDR3 spans 12 amino acids. The V end lost 4 bases, the J end lost 6 bases, and 8 bases lay between the germline ends. TCRdb analysed the reads with MiXCR anew, one entry per CDR3 protein. The profile shows 100,000 to 150,000 distinct CDR3 sequences, 32% of them singletons. The chain joins TRBV12-3 or TRBV12-4 to TRBJ2-3; possibly TRBD2 for D (6 bases). This sequence originates from a human donor in good health (CMV status not recorded). Some clones in this sample may be carry-over from other donors' samples. Sequencing was performed on CD8+ T cells from cultured PBMCs, taken from culture after CMV antigen stimulation. In DNA form, the CDR3 reads TGTGCCAGCAGTTGGGGGGAGGATACGCAGTATTTT. Translated, it gives CASSWGEDTQYF.